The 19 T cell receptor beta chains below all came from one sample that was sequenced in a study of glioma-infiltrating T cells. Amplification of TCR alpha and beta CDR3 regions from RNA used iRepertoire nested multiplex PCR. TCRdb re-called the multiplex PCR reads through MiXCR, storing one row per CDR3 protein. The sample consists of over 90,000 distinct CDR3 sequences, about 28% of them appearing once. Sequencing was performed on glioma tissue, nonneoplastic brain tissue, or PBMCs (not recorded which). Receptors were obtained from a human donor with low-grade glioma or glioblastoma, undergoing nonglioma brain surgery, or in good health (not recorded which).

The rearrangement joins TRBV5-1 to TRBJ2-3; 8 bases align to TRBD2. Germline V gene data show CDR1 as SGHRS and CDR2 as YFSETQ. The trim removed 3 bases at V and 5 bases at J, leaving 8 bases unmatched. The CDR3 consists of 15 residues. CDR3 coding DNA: TGCGCCAGCAGCTCCGGGGGGGCCTTAGGAGATACGCAGTATTTT. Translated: CASSSGGALGDTQYF.

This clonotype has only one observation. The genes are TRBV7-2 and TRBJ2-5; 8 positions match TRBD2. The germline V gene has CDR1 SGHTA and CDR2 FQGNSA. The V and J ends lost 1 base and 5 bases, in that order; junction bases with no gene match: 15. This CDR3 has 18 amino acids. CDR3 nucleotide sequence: TGTGCCAGCAGCTTAGGGTGGGAGCGGGGGAGCGGTGTGGAGACCCAGTACTTC. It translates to CASSLGWERGSGVETQYF.

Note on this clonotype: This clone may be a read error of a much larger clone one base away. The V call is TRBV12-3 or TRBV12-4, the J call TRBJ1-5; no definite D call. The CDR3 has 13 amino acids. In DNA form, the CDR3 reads TGTGCCAGCAGAGGACGGATCAATCAGGCCCAGCATTTT. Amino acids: CASRGRINQAQHF.

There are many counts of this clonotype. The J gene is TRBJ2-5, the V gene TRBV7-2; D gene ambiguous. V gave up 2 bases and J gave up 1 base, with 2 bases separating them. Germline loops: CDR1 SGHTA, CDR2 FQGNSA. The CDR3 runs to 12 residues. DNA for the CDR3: TGTGCCAGCAGCTTATTCCAAGAGACCCAGTACTTC. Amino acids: CASSLFQETQYF.

CDR3 nucleotide sequence: TGTGCCAGCAGCCGCCCGGGACTAGCGGACCAAGAGACCCAGTACTTC. It is translated as CASSRPGLADQETQYF. This chain connects TRBV2 to TRBJ2-5; 11 bases agree with TRBD2. Trimming took 6 bases from V and 0 from J; bases not matched to a gene: 6. This CDR3 is 16 amino acids long. Germline V lookup: CDR1 SNHLY, CDR2 FYNNEI.

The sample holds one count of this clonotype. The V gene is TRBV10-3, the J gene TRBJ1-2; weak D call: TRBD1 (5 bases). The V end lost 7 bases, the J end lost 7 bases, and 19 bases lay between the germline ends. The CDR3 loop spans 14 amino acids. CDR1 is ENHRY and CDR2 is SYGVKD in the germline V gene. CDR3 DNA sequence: TGTGCCATCATTGCAGGGATCTCTTCCTCTGGCTACACCTTC. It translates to CAIIAGISSSGYTF.

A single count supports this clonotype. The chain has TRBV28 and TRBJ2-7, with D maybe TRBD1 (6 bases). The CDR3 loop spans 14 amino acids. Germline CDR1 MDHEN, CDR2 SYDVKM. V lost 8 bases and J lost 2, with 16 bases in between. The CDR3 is CASAAQGLTYEQYF. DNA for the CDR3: TGTGCCAGCGCCGCGCAGGGGTTAACCTACGAGCAGTACTTC. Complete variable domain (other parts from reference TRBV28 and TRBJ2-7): DVKVTQSSRYLVKRTGEKVFLECVQDMDHENMFWYRQDPGLGLRLIYFSYDVKMKEKGDIPEGYSVSREKKERFSLILESASTNQTSMYLCASAAQGLTYEQYFGPGTRLTVT.

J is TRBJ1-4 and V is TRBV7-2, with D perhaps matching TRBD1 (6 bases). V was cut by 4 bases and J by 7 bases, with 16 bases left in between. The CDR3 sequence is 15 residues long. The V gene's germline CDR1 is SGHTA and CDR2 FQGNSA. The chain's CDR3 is CASSSYGGAGEKLFF. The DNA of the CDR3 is TGTGCCAGCAGCTCATATGGGGGGGCCGGTGAAAAACTGTTTTTT.

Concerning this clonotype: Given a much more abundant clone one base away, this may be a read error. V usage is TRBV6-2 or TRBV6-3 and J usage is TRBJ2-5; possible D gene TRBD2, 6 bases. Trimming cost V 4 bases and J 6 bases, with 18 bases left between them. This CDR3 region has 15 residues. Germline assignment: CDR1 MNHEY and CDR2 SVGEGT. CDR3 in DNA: TGTGCCAGCAGTTGCGCGGCGGGGAGACTGCAGACCCAGTACTTC. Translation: CASSCAAGRLQTQYF.

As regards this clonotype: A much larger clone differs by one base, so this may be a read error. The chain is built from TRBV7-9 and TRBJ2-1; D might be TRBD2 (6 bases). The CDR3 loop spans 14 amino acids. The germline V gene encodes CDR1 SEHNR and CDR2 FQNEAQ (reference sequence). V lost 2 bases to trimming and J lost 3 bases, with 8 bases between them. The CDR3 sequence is CASSLRRDYNEQFF. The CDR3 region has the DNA TGTGCCAGCAGCTTAAGGCGGGACTACAATGAGCAGTTCTTC. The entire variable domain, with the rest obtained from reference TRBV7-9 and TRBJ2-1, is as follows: DTGVSQNPRHKITKRGQNVTFRCDPISEHNRLYWYRQTLGQGPEFLTYFQNEAQLEKSRLLSDRFSAERPKGSFSTLEIQRTEQGDSAMYLCASSLRRDYNEQFFGPGTRLTVL.

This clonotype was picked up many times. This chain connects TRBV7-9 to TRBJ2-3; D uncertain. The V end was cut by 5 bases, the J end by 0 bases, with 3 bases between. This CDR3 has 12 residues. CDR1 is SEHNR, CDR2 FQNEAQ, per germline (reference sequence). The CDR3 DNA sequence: TGTGCCAGCAGCGGGAGCACAGATACGCAGTATTTT. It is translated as CASSGSTDTQYF.

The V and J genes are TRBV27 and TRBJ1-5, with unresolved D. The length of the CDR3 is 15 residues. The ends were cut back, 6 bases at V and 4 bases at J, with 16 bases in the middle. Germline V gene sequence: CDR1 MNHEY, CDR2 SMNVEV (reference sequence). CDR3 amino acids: CASRFGVCTNQPQHF. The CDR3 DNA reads TGTGCCAGCAGGTTCGGCGTGTGCACTAATCAGCCCCAGCATTTT.

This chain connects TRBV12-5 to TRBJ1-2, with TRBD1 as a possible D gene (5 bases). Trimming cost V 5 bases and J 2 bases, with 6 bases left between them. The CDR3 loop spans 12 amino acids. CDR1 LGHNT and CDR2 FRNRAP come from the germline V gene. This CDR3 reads CASGRQNYGYTF. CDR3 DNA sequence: TGTGCTAGTGGTCGACAGAACTATGGCTACACCTTC.

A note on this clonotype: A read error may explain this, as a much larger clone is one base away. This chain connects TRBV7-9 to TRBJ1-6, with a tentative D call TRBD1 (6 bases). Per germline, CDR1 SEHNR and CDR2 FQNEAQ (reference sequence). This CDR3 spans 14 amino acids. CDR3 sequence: CVSNRDTNNSPLHF. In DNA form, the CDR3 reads TGTGTCAGCAACAGGGACACCAATAATTCACCCCTCCACTTT.

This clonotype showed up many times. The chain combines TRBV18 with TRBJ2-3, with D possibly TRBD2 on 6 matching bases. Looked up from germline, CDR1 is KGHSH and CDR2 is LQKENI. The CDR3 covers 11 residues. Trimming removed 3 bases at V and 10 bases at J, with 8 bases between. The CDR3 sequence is CASSPDYPQYF. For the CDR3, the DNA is TGTGCCAGCTCACCGGACTACCCGCAGTATTTT.

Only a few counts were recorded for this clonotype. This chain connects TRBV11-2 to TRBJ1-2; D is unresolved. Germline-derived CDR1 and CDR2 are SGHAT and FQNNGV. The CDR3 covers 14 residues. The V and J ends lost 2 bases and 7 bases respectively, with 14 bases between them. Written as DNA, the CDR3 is TGTGCCAGCAGCTTAAATGGGGAACGGAGTGGCTACACCTTC. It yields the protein CASSLNGERSGYTF.

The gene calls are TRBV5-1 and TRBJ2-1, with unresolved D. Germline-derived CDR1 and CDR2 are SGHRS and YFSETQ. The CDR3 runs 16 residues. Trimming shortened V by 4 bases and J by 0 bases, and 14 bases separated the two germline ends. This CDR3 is CASSALGGSSYNEQFF. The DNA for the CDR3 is TGCGCCAGCAGCGCCTTGGGCGGAAGCTCCTACAATGAGCAGTTCTTC.

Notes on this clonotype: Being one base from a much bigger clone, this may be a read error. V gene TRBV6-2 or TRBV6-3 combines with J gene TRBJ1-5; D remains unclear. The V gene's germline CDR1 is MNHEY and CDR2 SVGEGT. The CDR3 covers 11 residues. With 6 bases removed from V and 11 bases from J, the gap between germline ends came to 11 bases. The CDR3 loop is CASRYLSSQHF. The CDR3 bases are TGTGCCAGCAGATATCTGAGTTCCCAGCATTTT.

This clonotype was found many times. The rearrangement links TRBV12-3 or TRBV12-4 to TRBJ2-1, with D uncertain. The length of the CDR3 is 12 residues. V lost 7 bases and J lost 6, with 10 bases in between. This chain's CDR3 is CASTSLANEQFF. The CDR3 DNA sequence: TGTGCCAGCACCTCGCTGGCCAATGAGCAGTTCTTC.